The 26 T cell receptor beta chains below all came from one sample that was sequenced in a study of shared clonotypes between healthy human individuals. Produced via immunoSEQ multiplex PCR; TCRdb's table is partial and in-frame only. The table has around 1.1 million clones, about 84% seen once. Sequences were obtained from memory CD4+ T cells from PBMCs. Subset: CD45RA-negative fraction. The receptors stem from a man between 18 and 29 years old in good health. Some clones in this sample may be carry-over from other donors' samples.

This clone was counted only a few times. The CDR3, as DNA: TGTGCCAGCTCACCCTCCACAGGGTACGGCAATCAGCCCCAGCATTTT. Translated, it gives CASSPSTGYGNQPQHF. The chain recombines TRBV18 with TRBJ1-5, with D perhaps matching TRBD1 (6 bases). V was pared by 3 bases and J by 2 bases, with 14 bases between. The CDR3 loop spans 16 amino acids. Germline-derived CDR1 and CDR2 are KGHSH and LQKENI. The full variable domain, completed using reference TRBV18 and TRBJ1-5, is NAGVMQNPRHLVRRRGQEARLRCSPMKGHSHVYWYRQLPEEGLKFMVYLQKENIIDESGMPKERFSAEFPKEGPSILRIQQVVRGDSAAYFCASSPSTGYGNQPQHFGDGTRLSIL.

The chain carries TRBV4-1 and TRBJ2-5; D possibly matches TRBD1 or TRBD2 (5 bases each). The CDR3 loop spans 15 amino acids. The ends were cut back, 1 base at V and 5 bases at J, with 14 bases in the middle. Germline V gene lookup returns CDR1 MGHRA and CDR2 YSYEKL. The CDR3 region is CASSQGQLRGETQYF. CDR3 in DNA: TGCGCCAGCAGCCAAGGACAGCTGAGAGGGGAGACCCAGTACTTC.

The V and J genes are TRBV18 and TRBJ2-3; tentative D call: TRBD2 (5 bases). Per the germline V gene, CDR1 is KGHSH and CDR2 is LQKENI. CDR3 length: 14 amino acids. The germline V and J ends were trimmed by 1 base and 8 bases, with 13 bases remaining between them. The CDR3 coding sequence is TGTGCCAGCTCACCACTCTACGACCGGGGTACGCAGTATTTT. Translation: CASSPLYDRGTQYF.

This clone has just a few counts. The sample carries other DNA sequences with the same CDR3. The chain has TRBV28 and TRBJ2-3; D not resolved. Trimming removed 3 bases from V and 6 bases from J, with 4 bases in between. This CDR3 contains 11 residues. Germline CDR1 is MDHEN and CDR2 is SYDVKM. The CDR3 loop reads CASSLRDTQYF. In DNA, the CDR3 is TGTGCCAGCAGTTTGAGGGATACGCAGTATTTT.

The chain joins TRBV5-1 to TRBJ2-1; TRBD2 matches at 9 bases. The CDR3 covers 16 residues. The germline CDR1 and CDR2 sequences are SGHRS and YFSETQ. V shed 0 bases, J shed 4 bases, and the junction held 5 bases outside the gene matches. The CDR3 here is CASSLGSSGVYNEQFF. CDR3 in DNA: TGCGCCAGCAGCTTGGGGTCTAGCGGGGTTTACAATGAGCAGTTCTTC. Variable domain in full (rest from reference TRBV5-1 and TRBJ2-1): KAGVTQTPRYLIKTRGQQVTLSCSPISGHRSVSWYQQTPGQGLQFLFEYFSETQRNKGNFPGRFSGRQFSNSRSEMNVSTLELGDSALYLCASSLGSSGVYNEQFFGPGTRLTVL.

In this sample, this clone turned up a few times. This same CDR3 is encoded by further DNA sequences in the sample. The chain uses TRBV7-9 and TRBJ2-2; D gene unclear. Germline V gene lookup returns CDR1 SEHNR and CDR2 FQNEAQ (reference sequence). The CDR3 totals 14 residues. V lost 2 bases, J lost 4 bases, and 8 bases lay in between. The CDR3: CASSLRGITGELFF. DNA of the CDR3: TGTGCCAGCAGCTTACGTGGAATCACCGGGGAGCTGTTTTTT.

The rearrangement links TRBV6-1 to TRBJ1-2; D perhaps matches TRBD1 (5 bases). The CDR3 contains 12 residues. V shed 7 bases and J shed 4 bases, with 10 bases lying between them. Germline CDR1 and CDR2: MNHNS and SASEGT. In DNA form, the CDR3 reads TGTGCCAGCAACCCGGGGCTCTATGGCTACACCTTC. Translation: CASNPGLYGYTF.

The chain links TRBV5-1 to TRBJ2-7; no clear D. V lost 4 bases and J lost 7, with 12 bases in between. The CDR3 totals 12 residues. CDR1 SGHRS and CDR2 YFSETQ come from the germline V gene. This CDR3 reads CASSKDLSEQYF. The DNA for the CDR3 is TGCGCCAGCAGCAAGGATCTCAGTGAGCAGTACTTC.

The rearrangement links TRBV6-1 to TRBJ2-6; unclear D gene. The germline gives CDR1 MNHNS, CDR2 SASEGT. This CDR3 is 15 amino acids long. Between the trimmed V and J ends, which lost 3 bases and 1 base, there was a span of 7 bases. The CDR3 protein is CASSDYGSGANVLTF. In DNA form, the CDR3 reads TGTGCCAGCAGTGACTATGGGTCTGGGGCCAACGTCCTGACTTTC.

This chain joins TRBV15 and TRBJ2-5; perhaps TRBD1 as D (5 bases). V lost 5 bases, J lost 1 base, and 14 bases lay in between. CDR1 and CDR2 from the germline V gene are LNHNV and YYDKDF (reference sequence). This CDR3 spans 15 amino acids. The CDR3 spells CATSPLGATQETQYF. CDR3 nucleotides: TGTGCCACCAGCCCTCTTGGGGCTACCCAAGAGACCCAGTACTTC.

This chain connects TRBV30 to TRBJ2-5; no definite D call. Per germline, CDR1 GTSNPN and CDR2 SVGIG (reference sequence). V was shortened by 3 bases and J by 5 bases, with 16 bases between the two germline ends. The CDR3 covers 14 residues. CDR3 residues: CAWSPGLPGETQYF. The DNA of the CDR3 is TGTGCCTGGAGCCCGGGCCTTCCTGGGGAGACCCAGTACTTC. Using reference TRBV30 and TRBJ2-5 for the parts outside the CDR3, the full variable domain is SQTIHQWPATLVQPVGSPLSLECTVEGTSNPNLYWYRQAAGRGLQLLFYSVGIGQISSEVPQNLSASRPQDRQFILSSKKLLLSDSGFYLCAWSPGLPGETQYFGPGTRLLVL.

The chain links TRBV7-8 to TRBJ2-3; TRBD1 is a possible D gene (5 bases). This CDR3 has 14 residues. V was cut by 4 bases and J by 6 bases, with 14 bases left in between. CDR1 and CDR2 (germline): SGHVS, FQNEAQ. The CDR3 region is CASSSRQPGDTQYF. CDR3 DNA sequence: TGTGCCAGCAGCTCAAGACAGCCCGGGGATACGCAGTATTTT.

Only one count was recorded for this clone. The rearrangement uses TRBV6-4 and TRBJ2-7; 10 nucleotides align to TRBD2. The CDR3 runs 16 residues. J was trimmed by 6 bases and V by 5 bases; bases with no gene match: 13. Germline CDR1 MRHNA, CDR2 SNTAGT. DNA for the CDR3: TGTGCCAGCAGTCGGACTAGCGGAACTCGCCGTGGCGAGCAGTACTTC. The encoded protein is CASSRTSGTRRGEQYF.

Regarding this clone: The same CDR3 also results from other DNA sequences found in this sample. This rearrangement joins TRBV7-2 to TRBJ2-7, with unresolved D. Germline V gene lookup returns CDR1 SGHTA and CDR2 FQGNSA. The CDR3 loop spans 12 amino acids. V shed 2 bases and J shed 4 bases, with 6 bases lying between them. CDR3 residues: CASSLIGYEQYF. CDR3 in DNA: TGTGCCAGCAGCTTAATAGGTTACGAGCAGTACTTC.

As DNA, the CDR3 is TGTGCCAGCAGCTTACTCCCGGGAGACGGGGGAACCGGGGAGCTGTTTTTT. Residues: CASSLLPGDGGTGELFF. The J gene is TRBJ2-2, the V gene TRBV7-9; possibly TRBD2 for D (6 bases). Looked up from germline, CDR1 is SEHNR and CDR2 is FQNEAQ (reference sequence). The length of the CDR3 is 17 residues. V gave up 2 bases and J gave up 5 bases, with 18 bases separating them.

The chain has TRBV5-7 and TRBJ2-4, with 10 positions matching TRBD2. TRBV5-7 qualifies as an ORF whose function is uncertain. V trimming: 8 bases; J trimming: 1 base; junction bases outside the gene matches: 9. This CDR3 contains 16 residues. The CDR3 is CARGASGSTAKNIQYF. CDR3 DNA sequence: TGTGCCAGGGGGGCTAGCGGGAGTACGGCCAAAAACATTCAGTACTTC.

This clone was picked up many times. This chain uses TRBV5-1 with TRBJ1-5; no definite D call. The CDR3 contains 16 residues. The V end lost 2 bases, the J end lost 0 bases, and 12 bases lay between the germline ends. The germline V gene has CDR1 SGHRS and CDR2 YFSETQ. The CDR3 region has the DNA TGCGCCAGCAGCTTAGGGATGGATAATAGCAATCAGCCCCAGCATTTT. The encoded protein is CASSLGMDNSNQPQHF.

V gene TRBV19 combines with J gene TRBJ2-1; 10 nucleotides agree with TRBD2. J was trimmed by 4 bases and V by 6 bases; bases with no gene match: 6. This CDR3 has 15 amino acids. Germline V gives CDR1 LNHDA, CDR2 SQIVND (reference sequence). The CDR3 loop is CASRLTSGNYNEQFF. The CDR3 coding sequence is TGTGCCAGTAGGCTAACTAGCGGGAATTACAATGAGCAGTTCTTC.

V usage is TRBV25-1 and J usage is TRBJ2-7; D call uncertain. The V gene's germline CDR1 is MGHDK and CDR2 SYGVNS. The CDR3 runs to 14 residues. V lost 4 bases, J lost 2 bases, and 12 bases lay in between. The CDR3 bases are TGTGCCAGCAGTGGAATAGGACGGACCTACGAGCAGTACTTC. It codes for CASSGIGRTYEQYF.

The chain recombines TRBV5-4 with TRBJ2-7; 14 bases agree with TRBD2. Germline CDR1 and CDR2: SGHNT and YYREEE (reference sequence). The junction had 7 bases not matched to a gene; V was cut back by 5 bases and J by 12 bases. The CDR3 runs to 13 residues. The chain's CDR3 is CASRQGLAGAGYF. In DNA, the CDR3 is TGTGCCAGCAGACAGGGACTAGCGGGAGCCGGGTACTTC.

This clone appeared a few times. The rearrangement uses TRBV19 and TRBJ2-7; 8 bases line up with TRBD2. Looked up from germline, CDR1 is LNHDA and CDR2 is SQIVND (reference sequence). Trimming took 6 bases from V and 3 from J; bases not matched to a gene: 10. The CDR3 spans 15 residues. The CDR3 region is CASSYQGLDGYEQYF. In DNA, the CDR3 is TGTGCCAGTAGCTACCAGGGACTAGATGGCTACGAGCAGTACTTC.

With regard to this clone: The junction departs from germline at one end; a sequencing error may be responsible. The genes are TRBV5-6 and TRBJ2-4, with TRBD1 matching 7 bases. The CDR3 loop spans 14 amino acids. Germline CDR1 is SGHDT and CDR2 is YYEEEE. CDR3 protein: CASSLRQGSNIRYF. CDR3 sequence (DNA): TGTGCCAGCAGCTTGAGACAGGGAAGTAACATTCGGTACTTC.

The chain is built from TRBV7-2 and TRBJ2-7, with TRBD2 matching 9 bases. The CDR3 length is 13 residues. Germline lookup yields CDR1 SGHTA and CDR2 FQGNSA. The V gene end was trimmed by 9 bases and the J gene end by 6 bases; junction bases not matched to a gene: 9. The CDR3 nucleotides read TGTGCCAGTTCACTAGCGGGTATAACCGAGCAGTACTTC. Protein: CASSLAGITEQYF.

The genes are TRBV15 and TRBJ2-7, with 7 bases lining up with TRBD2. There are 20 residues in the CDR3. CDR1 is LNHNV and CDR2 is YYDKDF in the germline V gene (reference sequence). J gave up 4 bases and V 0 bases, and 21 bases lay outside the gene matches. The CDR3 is CATSRDGDWAAGPHRYEQYF. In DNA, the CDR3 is TGTGCCACCAGCAGAGACGGGGATTGGGCAGCGGGACCACATCGGTACGAGCAGTACTTC.

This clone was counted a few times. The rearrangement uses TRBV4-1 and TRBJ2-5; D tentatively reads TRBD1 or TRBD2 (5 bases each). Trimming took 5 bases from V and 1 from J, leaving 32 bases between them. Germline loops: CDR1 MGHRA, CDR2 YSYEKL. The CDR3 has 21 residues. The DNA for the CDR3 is TGCGCCAGCAGCTTTATTCCGAGACTCAAGCTTGTTACTGGGGGCCAAGAGACCCAGTACTTC. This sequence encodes CASSFIPRLKLVTGGQETQYF.

Written as DNA, the CDR3 is TGTGCCAGCAGCTTAACACCGGGACAGGAGACAGATACGCAGTATTTT. It specifies CASSLTPGQETDTQYF. This chain joins TRBV7-2 and TRBJ2-3, with 8 bases that match TRBD1. This CDR3 region has 16 residues. Germline-derived CDR1 and CDR2 are SGHTA and FQGNSA. The trim removed 2 bases at V and 3 bases at J, leaving 7 bases unmatched.